This T cell receptor (beta chain) was found in a study of shared clonotypes between healthy human individuals. Findings of the study overall: Only blood underwent sampling, and tissue repertoires likely differ. Genetic and exposure-history diversity was limited by the few donors.

With respect to this clone: Its antigen is undetermined.

Assay used: immunoSEQ multiplex PCR; TCRdb lists only in-frame clones, some missing. The data hold 2 million to 2.5 million clones, with under 95% observed a single time. The V and J ends lost 6 bases and 4 bases, in that order; junction bases with no gene match: 9. This CDR3 has 15 residues. Germline CDR1 LNHDA, CDR2 SQIVND (reference sequence). Source material: naive CD4+ T cells from PBMCs. Subset described: CD45RA+ positively selected. This clonotype was obtained from a man aged 18 to 29 in good health. Some clones in this sample may be carry-over from other donors' samples. The gene calls are TRBV19 and TRBJ1-2; 9 nucleotides agree with TRBD1. The DNA of the CDR3 is TGTGCCAGTAGCCCTTCTACAGGGGGCGGCTATGGCTACACCTTC. Its protein product is CASSPSTGGGYGYTF.